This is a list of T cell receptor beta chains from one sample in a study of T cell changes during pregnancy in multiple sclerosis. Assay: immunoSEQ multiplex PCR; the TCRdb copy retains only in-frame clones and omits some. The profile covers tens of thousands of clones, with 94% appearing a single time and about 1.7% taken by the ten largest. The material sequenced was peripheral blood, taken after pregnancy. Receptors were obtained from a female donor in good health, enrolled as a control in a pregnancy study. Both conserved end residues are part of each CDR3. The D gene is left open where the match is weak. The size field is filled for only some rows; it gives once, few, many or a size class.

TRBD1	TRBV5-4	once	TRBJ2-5	TGTGCCAGCAGCCAACAGGGGGGCCAAGAGACCCAGTACTTC	CASSQQGGQETQYF
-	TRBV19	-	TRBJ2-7	TGTGCCAGTAGTAAACTGACAGCGTCAAGCTCCTACGAGCAGTACTTC	CASSKLTASSSYEQYF
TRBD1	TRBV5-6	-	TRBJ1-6	TGTGCCAGCAGCTTTCGACAGGGAGGTAATTCACCCCTCCACTTT	CASSFRQGGNSPLHF
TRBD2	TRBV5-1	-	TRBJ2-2	TGCGCCAGCAGCTTGTCTAGGACTAGCGGGAGTATTAGCACCGGGGAGCTGTTTTTT	CASSLSRTSGSISTGELFF
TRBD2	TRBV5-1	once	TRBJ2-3	TGCGCCAGCAGCTGGGAGGGCCAAACTACAGATACGCAGTATTTT	CASSWEGQTTDTQYF
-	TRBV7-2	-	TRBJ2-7	TGTGCCAGCAGCCCCGGGACTCGCGCTAGGTACGAGCAGTACTTC	CASSPGTRARYEQYF
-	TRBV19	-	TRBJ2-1	TGTGCCAGTAGTATGAGGTATGAGCAGTTCTTC	CASSMRYEQFF
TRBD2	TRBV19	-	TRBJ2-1	TGTGCCAGTAGTAGAGCGGGGAGCTCCTACAATGAGCAGTTCTTC	CASSRAGSSYNEQFF
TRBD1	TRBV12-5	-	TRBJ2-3	TGTGCTAGTGGTTTGACCCACGGGACAGGGCGAAGCACAGATACGCAGTATTTT	CASGLTHGTGRSTDTQYF
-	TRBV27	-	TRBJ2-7	TGTGCCAGCAGTATATCCGGGACTCCTACCTACGAGCAGTACTTC	CASSISGTPTYEQYF
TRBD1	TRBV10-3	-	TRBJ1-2	TGTGCCATCAGTGAAGACAGGGGACCTAACTATGGCTACACCTTC	CAISEDRGPNYGYTF